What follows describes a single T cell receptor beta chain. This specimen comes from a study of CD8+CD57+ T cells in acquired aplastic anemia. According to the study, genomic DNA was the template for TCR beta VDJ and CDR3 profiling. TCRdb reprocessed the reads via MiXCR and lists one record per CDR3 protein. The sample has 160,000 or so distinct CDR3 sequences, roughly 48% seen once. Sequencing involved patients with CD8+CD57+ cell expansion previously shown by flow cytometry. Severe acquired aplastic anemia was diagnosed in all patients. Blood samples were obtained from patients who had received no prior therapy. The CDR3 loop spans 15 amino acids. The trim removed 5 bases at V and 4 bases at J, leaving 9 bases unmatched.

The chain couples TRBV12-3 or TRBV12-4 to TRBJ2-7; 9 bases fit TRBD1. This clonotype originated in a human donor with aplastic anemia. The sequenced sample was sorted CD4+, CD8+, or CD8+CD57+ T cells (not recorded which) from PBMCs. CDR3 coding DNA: TGTGCCAGCAGTGACCACAGGGGGCAGATATACGAGCAGTACTTC. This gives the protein CASSDHRGQIYEQYF.